This TCR beta chain was sequenced during a study of cytomegalovirus exposure and HLA in healthy donors (TCRdb year 2017). About the investigation overall: In an earlier analysis of 550 to 750 of the donors, less than 350 Gb of sequence data and just under 120 million unique TCR beta sequences from approximately 180 million T cells were reported. About 280 gigabases of sequencing data and 75 million to 85 million unique TCR sequences made up an early release that covered around 640 HLA-typed donors. The genetic ancestry cluster associated with self-reported Caucasian donors included roughly 84% of the 350 to 500 genotyped donors. The aim of the study was to test whether cataloging public T cell receptors could identify signatures of past pathogen exposure. Using immunosequencing, the study profiled T cell repertoires from some 670 subjects and related those repertoires to cytomegalovirus serostatus. Along with the approximately 650-subject first cohort, a separate validation cohort of over a hundred different subjects was used. The study combined high-throughput TCR immunosequencing, statistical association of individual TCRs with disease status, and machine learning to predict cytomegalovirus infection status. To study patterns of TCR occurrence, a later analysis re-analyzed previously published TCR beta repertoires from around 660 donors and added high-resolution HLA genotyping. In the later analysis, no new phenotypic data were used to find candidate immune exposures; instead, reliance was placed on TCR beta sequences and their occurrence across donors. An earlier analysis of some 600 of the donors applied high-throughput TCR beta sequencing to assess whether each TCR beta V gene segment acted as functional or pseudogenic. Alongside the repertoire data, information on donor age, sex, ethnicity and CMV serostatus was compiled. A later genetic analysis took genome-wide SNP genotypes for about three fifths of the roughly 670 donors and used that subset as a discovery cohort. All discovery cohort repertoires had been generated on a single sequencing platform. Both class I and class II loci were covered by HLA typing, at four-digit resolution. The number of donors typed differed by locus, with about 629-630 for A, B, C, DRB1 and DQB1, around 500 for DQA1, about 610 for DPA1, and around 450 for DPB1. Roughly 5 DR-DQ haplotypes were handled as single units for association and clustering because linkage in the cohort was strong. Among some 400 genotyped donors of the cohort, an average of about 240,000 unique TCR beta nucleotide sequences was sequenced per donor, of which roughly 17% were non-productive.

The study at large found these results: In a later genetic analysis, a missense DCLRE1C variant was associated with V-gene and J-gene trimming of TCR beta chains, and the association was replicated in an independent cohort. Because some donors lacked HLA typing at each locus, the association tests relied only on the typed subset. A total of fewer than 200 TCR beta chains were listed by the study as associated with cytomegalovirus. The cohort was sequenced for TCR beta chains only, and without alpha or paired-chain data the features that could be detected were limited. A later genetic analysis reported fewer N-insertions in productive TCRs among donors in an Asian-associated ancestry cluster than the approximately 700-donor mean. Assigning TCR associations to individual alleles was difficult when HLA alleles, especially DR and DQ, strongly co-occurred. A later analysis reported that several top co-occurrence clusters appeared linked to parvovirus B19, influenza, CMV and Epstein-Barr virus. While some public TCRs were present in many individuals, most TCR sequences turned up only very rarely across donors. Specific HLA alleles were associated with 15,000 to 20,000 TCR beta sequences at a false discovery rate of 0.05 in a later analysis. According to a later analysis, most CMV-associated TCR beta chains appeared to be HLA-restricted, and the HLA associations seemed to be driven largely by CMV exposure. The classifier was reported to diagnose cytomegalovirus status with high specificity and sensitivity in both the original cohort and the validation cohort. The presence/absence analyses assumed that sequencing depth was roughly uniform across donors, and that assumption may not be true. In an earlier analysis of a few hundred of the donors, most TCR beta V segments were observed in productive rearrangements about 87% or about 30% of the time, broadly matching IMGT annotations. A few of the identified cytomegalovirus-associated TCR beta chains were confirmed in vitro to be specific for cytomegalovirus antigens. A later analysis found that HLA-associated TCR beta chains were more clonally expanded and had lower generation probabilities than equally common non-associated chains. The earlier analysis of 587 of the donors excluded around 17 rarely observed V segments, including chromosome 9 orphons, because counts were too low. The authors suggested that the approach could potentially be generalized to other disease states and immunological phenotypes. Linkage disequilibrium might explain the correlated functional status among segregating V segments, but an unknown experimental factor could not be excluded. A further reported finding was that TCR beta sequences accurately predicted the HLA-A and HLA-B alleles for most subjects in the first cohort. The sequencing pipeline was judged likely to have produced a cluster of highly shared sequence variants as a technical artifact. The only immune exposure information available for the cohort was CMV serostatus. A later analysis found that TCR association rates varied across HLA loci, with DRB1 alleles showing the most associated TCRs and HLA-C alleles the fewest. Some IMGT-functional V segments, including TRBV6-2 and TRBV6-3, could not be told apart with the 87-base-pair reads, so those segments were excluded.

Library preparation employed the immunoSEQ multiplex PCR assay. The multiplex PCR relied on a mix of 60 forward primers for TCR Vbeta segments and 13 reverse primers for TCR Jbeta segments. The CDR3 region of rearranged TCR beta genes was amplified from genomic DNA with a multiplex PCR assay. Amplified TCR beta libraries were sequenced as 87-base-pair reads on the Illumina HiSeq System. Concerning the study's data processing: A later analysis tallied tens of millions of unique TCR beta chains across the 666 repertoires, and around 9.9 million of those chains were shared by two or more donors. To remove PCR and sequencing errors, raw reads were error-corrected and collapsed into unique sequences using a nearest-neighbor algorithm that merged closely related sequences. V, D and J gene segments were assigned by aligning CDR3 sequences to IMGT reference sequences. For a sequence to be retained, a match of at least six nucleotides to both a V gene segment and a J gene segment was required. Rearrangements were called productive when the CDR3 lacked stop codons and stayed in frame with V and J; all others were non-productive. CDR3 was defined according to IMGT convention as the region running from the second conserved V-encoded cysteine to the conserved J-encoded phenylalanine. In an earlier analysis of around 600 of the donors, sequences lacking an unambiguous match to a single V gene segment were excluded. In an earlier analysis of some 590 of the donors, a V segment was called functional when productive rearrangements were above 56.7%, and segregating when the standard deviation between donors exceeded 5%. To diagnose cytomegalovirus status from the catalog of TCR beta chain sequences, a statistical classification framework was built. In a later analysis, TCR nucleotide sequences were compared against IMGT/GENE-DB human TR gene sequences so that V and J genes could be assigned. In a later analysis, CDR3 sequences and most-parsimonious VDJ recombination scenarios were assigned using the TCRdist pipeline. A later analysis defined each TCR beta chain by its CDR3 amino acid sequence plus V-gene family, and excluded reads lacking a unique V-gene family. In a later analysis, some 600 highly shared, low-generation-probability nucleotide sequences were removed to address suspected cross-contamination and a sequencing artifact. In a later analysis, a clonal expansion index for each public chain was calculated from normalized within-repertoire ranks of inferred template counts. Generation probabilities in a later analysis came from a VDJ recombination model fitted to out-of-frame rearrangements, and those results were checked against IGoR. Hypergeometric tests were used in a later analysis to score TCR-TCR, TCR-HLA and TCR-CMV co-occurrence, with a repertoire-size bias correction applied to the TCR pairs. To estimate false discovery rates, a later analysis permuted the HLA or CMV assignments 20 times. In a later analysis, co-occurring TCRs were grouped using DBSCAN, and TCRdist sequence similarity was added for clustering within HLA-allele-positive subsets. For co-occurrence clustering, repertoires with fewer than 30,000 or more than 120,000 public chains were excluded, along with four or five repertoires with anomalous nucleotide sharing. Here the immuneACCESS table is served through TCRdb, limited to in-frame sequences with V and J called. Missing clones are a known gap in these copies; in checked studies unresolved V genes cover under half, and the rest lacks a known reason. D and trimming were read from the DNA, whereas the V and J calls and clone size are those reported in that table. In all, the sample holds 150,000 to 200,000 clones, and more than 70% of those were seen once. The ten largest clones represent over 1.2% of the sample.

A remark on this clone: Its antigen specificity is not known. Per-base quality was not reported, and no clone a single base away is much larger than it.

Reading the germline V gene gives CDR1 MNHNS and CDR2 SASEGT. The CDR3 contains 20 residues, cysteine and phenylalanine counted. Of all the DNA, just the CDR3 is kept, 60 bases in frame from base 1. Trimming leaves V shorter by 2 bases and J shorter by 0 bases, with the junction holding 14 bases beyond the gene matches. In total, fewer than 750 healthy bone marrow donors made up the cohort. All cohort members were sampled while nominally healthy, although unrecorded immune exposures were likely present. The donor was CMV seronegative and belonged to the group of roughly 330 seronegative cohort members. Each donor provided a peripheral blood sample, and peripheral blood mononuclear cells were used for TCR beta sequencing. The Qiagen DNeasy Blood Extraction Kit was used to extract genomic DNA from the blood cell samples.

Source material: PBMCs. Rearrangement joined TRBV6-1 to TRBJ2-7; TRBD2 matches 12 bases in the middle. This clonotype was sampled from a man between 60 and 75 years old in good health and CMV-seronegative. This receptor carries the CDR3 CASSENPWGPSGRASYEQYF. Read as DNA, the sequence is TGTGCCAGCAGTGAAAACCCATGGGGGCCTAGCGGGAGGGCCTCCTACGAGCAGTACTTC.